This T cell receptor beta chain was captured by sequencing in a study of T-cell memory formation after mild COVID-19. TCRdb recomputed calls from the 5' RACE reads with MiXCR, one row per CDR3 protein. This table has 350,000 to 500,000 distinct CDR3 sequences, more than 15% appearing once. This CDR3 contains 16 residues. J gave up 3 bases and V 6 bases, and 10 bases lay outside the gene matches. CDR1 and CDR2 (germline): MNHNS, SASEGT. The chain is built from TRBV6-1 and TRBJ1-2; 10 bases line up with TRBD1. The clonotype originates from a man aged 18 to 29 who had mild COVID-19 (a few samples of this study predate the infection). Cell type and time point are not known. Material: PBMCs or a T cell subset sorted from them (not recorded which). The CDR3 sequence: CASRAQEGTGDYGYTF. In DNA form, the CDR3 reads TGTGCCAGCAGAGCCCAAGAGGGGACAGGGGACTATGGCTACACCTTC.